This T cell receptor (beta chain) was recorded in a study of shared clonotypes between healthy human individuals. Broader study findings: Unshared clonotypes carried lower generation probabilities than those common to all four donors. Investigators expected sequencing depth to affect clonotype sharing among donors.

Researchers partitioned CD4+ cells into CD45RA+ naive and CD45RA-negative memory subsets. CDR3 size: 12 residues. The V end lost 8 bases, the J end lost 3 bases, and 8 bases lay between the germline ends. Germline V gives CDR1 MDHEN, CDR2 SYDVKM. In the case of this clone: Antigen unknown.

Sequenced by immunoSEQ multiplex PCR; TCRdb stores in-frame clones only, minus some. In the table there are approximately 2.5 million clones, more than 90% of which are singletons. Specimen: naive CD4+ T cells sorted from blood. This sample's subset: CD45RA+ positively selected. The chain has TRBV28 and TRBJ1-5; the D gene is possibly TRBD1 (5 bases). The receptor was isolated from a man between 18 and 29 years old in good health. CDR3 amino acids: CASQGNNQPQHF. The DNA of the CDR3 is TGTGCCAGCCAGGGAAACAATCAGCCCCAGCATTTT.